The 5 T cell receptor beta chains below come from one sample, sequenced in a study of response to subunit inactivated influenza vaccine. TCRdb recomputed calls from the RT-PCR reads with MiXCR, one row per CDR3 protein. The sample yields some 500,000 distinct CDR3 sequences, over 25% seen once. The input for sequencing was CD4+ T cells sorted from PBMCs, taken about 5 days after vaccination. The receptors shown here come from a man aged 50 to 60 who received an inactivated influenza vaccine.

Ten or more counts support this clonotype. The V call is TRBV15, the J call TRBJ2-3; D perhaps matches TRBD2 (5 bases). V lost 0 bases and J lost 5, with 15 bases in between. Germline V CDR1 and CDR2: LNHNV, YYDKDF (reference sequence). The CDR3 runs to 16 residues. The CDR3 DNA follows: TGTGCCACCAGCAGAGATCGTCGGGGAGTAGTAGATACGCAGTATTTT. This encodes CATSRDRRGVVDTQYF.

This clonotype was detected only a few times. The chain uses TRBV4-3 and TRBJ2-7; TRBD1 matches 7 bases. Germline V gives CDR1 LGHNA, CDR2 YSLEER. The CDR3 contains 15 residues. J lost 0 bases, V lost 3 bases, and 5 bases had no gene match. The CDR3 is CASSQGQRLSYEQYF. DNA of the CDR3: TGCGCCAGCAGCCAGGGACAGAGACTCTCCTACGAGCAGTACTTC.

This chain connects TRBV7-9 to TRBJ1-4; a weak D match, TRBD1 (5 bases). Germline CDR1 SEHNR, CDR2 FQNEAQ (reference sequence). V was clipped by 5 bases and J by 5 bases, with 9 bases between them. This CDR3 is built from 13 residues. CDR3 amino acids: CASSPGSNEKLFF. The CDR3 DNA reads TGTGCCAGCAGCCCAGGGAGCAATGAAAAACTGTTTTTT. The variable domain in full, completed from reference TRBV7-9 and TRBJ1-4, reads DTGVSQNPRHKITKRGQNVTFRCDPISEHNRLYWYRQTLGQGPEFLTYFQNEAQLEKSRLLSDRFSAERPKGSFSTLEIQRTEQGDSAMYLCASSPGSNEKLFFGSGTQLSVL.

The rearrangement uses TRBV29-1 and TRBJ1-1; no clear D gene. V gave up 7 bases and J gave up 6 bases, with 18 bases separating them. The CDR3 covers 13 residues. Germline V gene lookup returns CDR1 SQVTM and CDR2 ANQGSEA. The CDR3 reads CSARGRLLPEAFF. The CDR3 DNA sequence: TGCAGCGCCCGAGGGAGACTCCTCCCTGAAGCTTTCTTT.

This clonotype was counted between two and nine times. This rearrangement joins TRBV7-3 to TRBJ2-7; no clear D gene. V gave up 6 bases and J gave up 2 bases, with 5 bases separating them. Germline V gives CDR1 SGHTA, CDR2 FQGTGA. CDR3 length equals 11 residues. This CDR3 reads CASRPTYEQYF. The CDR3 DNA follows: TGTGCCAGCAGACCAACCTACGAGCAGTACTTC.